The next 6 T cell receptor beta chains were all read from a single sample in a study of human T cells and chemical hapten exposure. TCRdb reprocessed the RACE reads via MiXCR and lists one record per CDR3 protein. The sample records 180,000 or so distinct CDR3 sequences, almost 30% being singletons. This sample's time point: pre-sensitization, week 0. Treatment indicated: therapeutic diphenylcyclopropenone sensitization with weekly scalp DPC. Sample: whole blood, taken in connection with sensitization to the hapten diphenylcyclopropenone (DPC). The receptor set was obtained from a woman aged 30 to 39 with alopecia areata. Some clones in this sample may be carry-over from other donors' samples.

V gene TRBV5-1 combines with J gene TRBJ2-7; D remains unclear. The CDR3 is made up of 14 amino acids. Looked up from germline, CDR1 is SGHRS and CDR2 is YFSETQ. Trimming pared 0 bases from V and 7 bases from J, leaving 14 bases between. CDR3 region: CASSLVAAFPEQYF. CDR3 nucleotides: TGCGCCAGCAGCTTGGTGGCTGCTTTTCCTGAGCAGTACTTC.

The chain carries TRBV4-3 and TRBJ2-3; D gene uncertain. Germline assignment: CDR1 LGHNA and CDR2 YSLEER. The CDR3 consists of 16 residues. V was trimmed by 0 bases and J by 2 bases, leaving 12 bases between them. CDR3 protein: CASSQDPQAPTDTQYF. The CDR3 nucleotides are TGCGCCAGCAGCCAAGATCCCCAGGCCCCCACAGATACGCAGTATTTT.

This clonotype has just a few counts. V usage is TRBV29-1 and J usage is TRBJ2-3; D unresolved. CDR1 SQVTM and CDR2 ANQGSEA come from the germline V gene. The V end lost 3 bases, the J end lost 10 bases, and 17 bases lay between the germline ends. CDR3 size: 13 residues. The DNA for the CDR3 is TGCAGCGTTGAGAATCTGAATGTTTTAGCGCAGTATTTT. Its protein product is CSVENLNVLAQYF.

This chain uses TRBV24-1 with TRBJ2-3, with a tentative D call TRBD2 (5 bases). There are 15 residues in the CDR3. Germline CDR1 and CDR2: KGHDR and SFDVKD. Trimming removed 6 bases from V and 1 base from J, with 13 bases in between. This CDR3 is CATSTLEEGTDTQYF. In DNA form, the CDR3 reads TGTGCCACCAGTACACTGGAGGAGGGCACAGATACGCAGTATTTT.

The CDR3 reads CATSRDGPTRNEQFF. In DNA, the CDR3 is TGTGCCACCAGCAGAGATGGCCCGACGAGGAATGAGCAGTTCTTC. This sequence joins TRBV15 and TRBJ2-1; D uncertain. V was cut by 0 bases and J by 7 bases, with 13 bases left in between. The CDR3 contains 15 residues. Germline lookup yields CDR1 LNHNV and CDR2 YYDKDF (reference sequence).

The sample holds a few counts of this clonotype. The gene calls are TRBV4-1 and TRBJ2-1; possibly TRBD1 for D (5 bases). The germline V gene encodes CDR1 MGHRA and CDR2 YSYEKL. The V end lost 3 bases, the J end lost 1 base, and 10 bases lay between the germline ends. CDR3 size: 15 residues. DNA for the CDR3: TGCGCCAGCAGCCACGGTCAGGGTTCCTACAATGAGCAGTTCTTC. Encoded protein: CASSHGQGSYNEQFF.